This paragraph reports one TCR beta chain. Its specificity is unknown. The protocol was immunoSEQ multiplex PCR, while the TCRdb copy is restricted to in-frame clones and leaves out a portion. The data show some 270,000 clones, approximately 88% seen once. Treatment here: approximately 18 received Ad26.COV2.S at low or high dose, single or two shots; several received placebo; per-sample allocation not given. The study sampled participants on day 63 after the first vaccine or placebo injection. This sample is part of a study of Ad26.COV2.S vaccination and SARS-CoV-2 variants. This CDR3 comprises 15 residues. The germline V gene has CDR1 SGHRS and CDR2 YFSETQ. The V end lost 2 bases, the J end lost 2 bases, and 14 bases lay between the germline ends. The study's findings and limits: Reported findings describe substantial breadth in spike-specific CD8+ and CD4+ T cell responses following vaccination. Similar non-spike TCR breadth was observed in recipients of vaccine and of placebo.

The sequencing used peripheral blood, collected in a trial of Ad26.COV2.S vaccine versus placebo. The J gene is TRBJ2-7, the V gene TRBV5-1; D uncertain. The origin of this receptor is a person aged 18 to 59 who received the Ad26.COV2.S COVID-19 vaccine or a placebo. CDR3 amino acids: CASSLLTTLTYEQYF. CDR3 coding DNA: TGCGCCAGCAGCTTACTGACGACTCTAACCTACGAGCAGTACTTC.